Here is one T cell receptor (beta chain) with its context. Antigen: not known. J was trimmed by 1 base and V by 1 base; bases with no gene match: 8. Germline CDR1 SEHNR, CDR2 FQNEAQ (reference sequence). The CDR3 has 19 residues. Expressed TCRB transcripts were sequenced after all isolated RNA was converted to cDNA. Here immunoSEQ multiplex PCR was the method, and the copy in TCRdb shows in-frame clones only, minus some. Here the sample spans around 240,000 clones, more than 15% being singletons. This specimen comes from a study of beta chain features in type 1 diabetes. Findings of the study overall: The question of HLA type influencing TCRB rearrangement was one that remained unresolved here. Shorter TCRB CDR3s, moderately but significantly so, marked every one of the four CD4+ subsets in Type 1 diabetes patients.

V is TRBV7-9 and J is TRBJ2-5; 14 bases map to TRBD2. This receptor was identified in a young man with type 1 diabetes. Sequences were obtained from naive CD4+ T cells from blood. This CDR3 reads CASSLGLAGGTLLQETQYF. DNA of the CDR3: TGTGCCAGCAGCTTAGGACTAGCGGGAGGGACCCTACTCCAAGAGACCCAGTACTTC.